This TCR beta chain stems from a study of shared clonotypes between healthy human individuals. Overall study results and limits: The expectation was that sequencing depth would affect clonotype sharing among donors. Having only a few donors restricted how much genetic and exposure-history diversity was captured. Only blood underwent sampling, and tissue repertoires likely differ.

In the study's own analysis: With immunoSEQ giving junction-only sequences and no quality scores, filtering differed. The method was immunoSEQ multiplex PCR; TCRdb's version includes in-frame clones alone and lacks a portion of them. The V and J calls and clone size are taken from that table; D and trimming were inferred from the DNA. The table lists approximately 2,300,000 clones, roughly 90% of them singletons, with 0.3% to 0.4% in the top ten. This clone is a singleton in its sample. Its antigen is not identified. This sample includes further DNA sequences coding for the same CDR3. The clonotype comes from a man between 18 and 35 years old in good health. Some clones in this sample may be carry-over from other donors' samples. Sequencing was done on a sample of naive CD4+ T cells from PBMCs. The subset was: CD45RA+ positively selected.

CDR3 protein: CASSLGSSTDTQYF. The CDR3 DNA follows: TGTGCCAGCAGCTTGGGCTCTTCCACAGATACGCAGTATTTT. The V call is TRBV11-3, the J call TRBJ2-3; D is ambiguous. Per germline, CDR1 SGHNT and CDR2 YENEEA. The CDR3 has 14 residues. The V end lost 3 bases, the J end lost 2 bases, and 9 bases lay between the germline ends.